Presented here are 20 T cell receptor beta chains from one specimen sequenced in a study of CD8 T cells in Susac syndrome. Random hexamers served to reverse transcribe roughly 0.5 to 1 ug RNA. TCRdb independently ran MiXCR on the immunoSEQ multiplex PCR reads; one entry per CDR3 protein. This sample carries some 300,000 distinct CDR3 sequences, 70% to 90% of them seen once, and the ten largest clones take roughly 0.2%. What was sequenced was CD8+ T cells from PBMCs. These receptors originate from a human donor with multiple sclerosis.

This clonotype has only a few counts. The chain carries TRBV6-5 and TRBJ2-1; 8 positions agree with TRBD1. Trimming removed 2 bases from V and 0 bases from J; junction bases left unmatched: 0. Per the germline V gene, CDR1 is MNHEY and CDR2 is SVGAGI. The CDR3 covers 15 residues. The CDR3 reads CASSYGTGSYNEQFF. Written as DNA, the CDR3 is TGTGCCAGCAGTTACGGGACAGGCTCCTACAATGAGCAGTTCTTC.

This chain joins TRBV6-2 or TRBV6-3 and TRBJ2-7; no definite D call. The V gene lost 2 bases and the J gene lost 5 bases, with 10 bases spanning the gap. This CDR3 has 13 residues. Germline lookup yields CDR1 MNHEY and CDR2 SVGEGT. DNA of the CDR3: TGTGCCAGCAGTTACGACTTATCGAACGAGCAGTACTTC. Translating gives CASSYDLSNEQYF.

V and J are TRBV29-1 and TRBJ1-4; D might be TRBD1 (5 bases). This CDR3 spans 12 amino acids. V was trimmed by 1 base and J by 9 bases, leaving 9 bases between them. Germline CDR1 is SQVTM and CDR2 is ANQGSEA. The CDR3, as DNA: TGCAGCGTTGAAGTCTCAGGGAAAAAACTGTTTTTT. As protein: CSVEVSGKKLFF.

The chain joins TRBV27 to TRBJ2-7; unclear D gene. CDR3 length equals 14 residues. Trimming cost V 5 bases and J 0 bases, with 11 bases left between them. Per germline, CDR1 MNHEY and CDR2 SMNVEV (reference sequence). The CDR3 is CASSAVLSSYEQYF. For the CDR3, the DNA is TGTGCCAGCAGTGCAGTTTTAAGCTCCTACGAGCAGTACTTC.

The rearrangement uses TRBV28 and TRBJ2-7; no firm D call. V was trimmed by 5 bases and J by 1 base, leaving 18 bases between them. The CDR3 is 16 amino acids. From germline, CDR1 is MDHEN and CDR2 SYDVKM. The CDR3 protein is CASSPRMVGPSYEQYF. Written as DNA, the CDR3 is TGTGCCAGCAGTCCCCGTATGGTCGGCCCATCCTACGAGCAGTACTTC.

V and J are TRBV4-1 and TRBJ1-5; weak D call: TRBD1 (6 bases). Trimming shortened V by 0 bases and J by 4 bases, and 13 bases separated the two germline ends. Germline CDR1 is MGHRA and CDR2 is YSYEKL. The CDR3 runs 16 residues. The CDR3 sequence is CASSQDLGAGNQPQHF. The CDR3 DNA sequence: TGCGCCAGCAGCCAAGATCTGGGGGCTGGGAATCAGCCCCAGCATTTT.

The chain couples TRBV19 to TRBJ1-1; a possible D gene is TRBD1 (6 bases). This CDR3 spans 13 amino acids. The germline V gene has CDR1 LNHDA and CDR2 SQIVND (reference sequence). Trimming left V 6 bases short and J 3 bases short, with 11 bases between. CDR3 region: CASRQGTHTEAFF. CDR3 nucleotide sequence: TGTGCCAGTAGGCAGGGGACCCACACTGAAGCTTTCTTT. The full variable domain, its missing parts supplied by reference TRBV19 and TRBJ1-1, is DGGITQSPKYLFRKEGQNVTLSCEQNLNHDAMYWYRQDPGQGLRLIYYSQIVNDFQKGDIAEGYSVSREKKESFPLTVTSAQKNPTAFYLCASRQGTHTEAFFGQGTRLTVV.

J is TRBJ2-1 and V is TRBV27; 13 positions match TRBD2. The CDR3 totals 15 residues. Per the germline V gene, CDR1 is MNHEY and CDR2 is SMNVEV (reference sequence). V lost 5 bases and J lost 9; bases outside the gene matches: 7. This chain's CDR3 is CASSSTSGGAVEQFF. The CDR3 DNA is TGTGCCAGCAGTAGCACTAGCGGGGGGGCGGTTGAGCAGTTCTTC.

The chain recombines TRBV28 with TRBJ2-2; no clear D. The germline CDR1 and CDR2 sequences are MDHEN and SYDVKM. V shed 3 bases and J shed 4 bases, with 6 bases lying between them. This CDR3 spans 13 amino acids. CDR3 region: CASSFRPTGELFF. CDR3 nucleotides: TGTGCCAGCAGTTTCCGACCCACCGGGGAGCTGTTTTTT.

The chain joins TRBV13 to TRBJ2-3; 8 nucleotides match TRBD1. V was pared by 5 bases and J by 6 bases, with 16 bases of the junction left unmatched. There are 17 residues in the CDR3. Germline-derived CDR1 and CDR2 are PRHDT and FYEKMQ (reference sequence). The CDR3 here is CASSRGFDGTGLDTQYF. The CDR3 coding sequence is TGTGCCAGCAGCCGTGGCTTCGACGGGACAGGCCTGGATACGCAGTATTTT.

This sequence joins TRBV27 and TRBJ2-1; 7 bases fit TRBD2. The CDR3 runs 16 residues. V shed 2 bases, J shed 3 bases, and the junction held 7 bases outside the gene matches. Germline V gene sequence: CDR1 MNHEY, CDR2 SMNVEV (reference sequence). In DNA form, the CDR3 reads TGTGCCAGCAGTTTAGGGGCGGGAGAGATCTACAATGAGCAGTTCTTC. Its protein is CASSLGAGEIYNEQFF.

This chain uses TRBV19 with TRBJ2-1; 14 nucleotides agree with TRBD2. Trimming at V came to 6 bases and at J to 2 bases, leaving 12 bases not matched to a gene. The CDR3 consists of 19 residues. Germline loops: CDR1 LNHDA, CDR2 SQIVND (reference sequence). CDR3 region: CASSNLGLAGELPYNEQFF. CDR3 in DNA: TGTGCCAGTAGCAACCTGGGACTAGCGGGAGAATTACCCTACAATGAGCAGTTCTTC.

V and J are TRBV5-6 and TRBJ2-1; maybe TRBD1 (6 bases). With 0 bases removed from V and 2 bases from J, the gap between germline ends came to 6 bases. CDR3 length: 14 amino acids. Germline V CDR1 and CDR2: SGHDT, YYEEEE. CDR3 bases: TGTGCCAGCAGCTTGGGACAGGCCTACAATGAGCAGTTCTTC. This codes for CASSLGQAYNEQFF.

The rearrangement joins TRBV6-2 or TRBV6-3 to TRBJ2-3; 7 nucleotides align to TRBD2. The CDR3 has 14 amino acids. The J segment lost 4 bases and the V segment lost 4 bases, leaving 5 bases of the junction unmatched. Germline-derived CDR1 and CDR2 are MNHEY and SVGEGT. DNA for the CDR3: TGTGCCAGCAGTTTCGGACTAGATTCAGATACGCAGTATTTT. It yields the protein CASSFGLDSDTQYF.

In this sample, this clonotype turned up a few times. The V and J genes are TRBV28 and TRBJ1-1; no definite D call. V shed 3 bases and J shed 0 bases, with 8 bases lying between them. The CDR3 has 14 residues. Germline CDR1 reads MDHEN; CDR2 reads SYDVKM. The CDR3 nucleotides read TGTGCCAGCAGTTTGGGTCCAATGAACACTGAAGCTTTCTTT. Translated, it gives CASSLGPMNTEAFF.

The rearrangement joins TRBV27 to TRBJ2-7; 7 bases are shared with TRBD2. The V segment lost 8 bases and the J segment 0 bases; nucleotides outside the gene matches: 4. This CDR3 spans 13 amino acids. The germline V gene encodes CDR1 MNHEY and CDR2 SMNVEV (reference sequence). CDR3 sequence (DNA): TGTGCCAGCTCGAGCGGGAACTCCTACGAGCAGTACTTC. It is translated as CASSSGNSYEQYF.

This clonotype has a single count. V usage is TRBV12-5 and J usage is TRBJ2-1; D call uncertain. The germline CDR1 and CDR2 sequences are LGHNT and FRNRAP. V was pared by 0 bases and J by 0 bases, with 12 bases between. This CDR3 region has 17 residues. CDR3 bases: TGTGCTAGTGGTTTGGTACAAAAGGCCAGCTCCTACAATGAGCAGTTCTTC. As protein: CASGLVQKASSYNEQFF.

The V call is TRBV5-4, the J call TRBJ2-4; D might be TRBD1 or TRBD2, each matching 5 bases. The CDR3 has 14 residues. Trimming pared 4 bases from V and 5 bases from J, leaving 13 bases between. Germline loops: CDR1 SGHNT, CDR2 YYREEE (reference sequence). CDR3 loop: CASSLLGDENIQYF. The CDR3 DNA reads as TGTGCCAGCAGCCTACTTGGGGACGAAAACATTCAGTACTTC.

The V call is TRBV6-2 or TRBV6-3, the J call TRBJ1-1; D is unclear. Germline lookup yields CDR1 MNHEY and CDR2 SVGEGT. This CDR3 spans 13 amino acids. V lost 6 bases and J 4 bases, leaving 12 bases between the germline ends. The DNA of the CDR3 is TGTGCCAGCAGCTGGACGGACGGCACTGAAGCTTTCTTT. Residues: CASSWTDGTEAFF.

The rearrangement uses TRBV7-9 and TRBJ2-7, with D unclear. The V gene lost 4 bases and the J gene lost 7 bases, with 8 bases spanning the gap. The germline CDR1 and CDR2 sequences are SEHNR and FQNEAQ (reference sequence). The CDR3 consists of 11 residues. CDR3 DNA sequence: TGTGCCAGCAGCTACGGCCGGGAGCAGTACTTC. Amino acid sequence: CASSYGREQYF.